These T cell receptor beta chains were read from a single sample in a study of blood T cell repertoires in COVID-19. The method was immunoSEQ multiplex PCR; TCRdb's version includes in-frame clones alone and lacks a portion of them. The sample contains around 16,000 clones, 70% to 90% of which appear only once. Sequenced material: peripheral blood. These receptor sequences come from a human donor in a cohort sampled during active COVID-19. Each CDR3 is given with its conserved first and last residue. D genes are given only for firm matches. A clone size is listed for some rows: how often the clone was seen (once, few, many), or a class if it is expanded.

D	J	size	V	CDR3	DNA
.	TRBJ2-2	few	TRBV24-1	CATSDPGTITGELFF	TGTGCCACCAGTGACCCCGGGACAATCACCGGGGAGCTGTTTTTT
TRBD2	TRBJ2-2	.	TRBV7-3	CASSPRGVLNTGELFF	TGTGCCAGCAGCCCCCGGGGGGTCCTCAACACCGGGGAGCTGTTTTTT
.	TRBJ1-5	few	TRBV5-1	CASSLGPVQPQHF	TGCGCCAGCAGCTTGGGTCCCGTTCAGCCCCAGCATTTT
TRBD2	TRBJ2-3	.	TRBV19	CASSMILADTDTQYF	TGTGCCAGTAGTATGATTCTAGCGGACACAGATACGCAGTATTTT
TRBD1	TRBJ1-2	.	TRBV13	CASSRAKEQGYYGYTF	TGTGCCAGCAGCCGGGCAAAAGAACAGGGGTACTATGGCTACACCTTC
.	TRBJ2-7	.	TRBV19	CASRRTGTNYEQYF	TGTGCCAGTAGGAGAACCGGGACAAACTACGAGCAGTACTTC
.	TRBJ2-3	.	TRBV2	CASNPETTDTQCF	TGTGCCAGCAATCCCGAAACCACAGATACGCAGTGTTTT
.	TRBJ1-5	.	TRBV2	CASSEAAPTGQHF	TGTGCCAGCAGTGAAGCGGCCCCAACAGGCCAGCATTTT
.	TRBJ1-1	.	TRBV6-5	CASSYRTVSAEAFF	TGTGCCAGCAGTTACCGGACAGTTTCTGCTGAAGCTTTCTTT
.	TRBJ1-1	.	TRBV28	CASSSETSSTEAFF	TGTGCCAGCAGTTCGGAGACCTCGAGCACTGAAGCTTTCTTT
.	TRBJ2-1	.	TRBV6-1	CASSDGRVRGPYNEQFF	TGTGCCAGCAGTGATGGCCGTGTGCGGGGGCCTTACAATGAGCAGTTCTTC
TRBD2	TRBJ2-1	.	TRBV29-1	CSPGTSGHNEQFF	TGCAGCCCCGGGACTAGCGGTCACAATGAGCAGTTCTTC
.	TRBJ2-5	once	TRBV6-1	CASSEPWSYQETQYF	TGTGCCAGCAGTGAGCCGTGGAGCTACCAAGAGACCCAGTACTTC
TRBD1	TRBJ2-7	.	TRBV19	CASTRPGTGCLPEQYF	TGTGCCAGTACTAGACCCGGGACAGGGTGCCTGCCCGAGCAGTACTTC
TRBD2	TRBJ2-3	.	TRBV24-1	CATSDSGLAGDTQYF	TGTGCCACCAGTGATTCGGGACTAGCGGGGGATACGCAGTATTTT
TRBD1	TRBJ2-2	.	TRBV11-3	CASSFRTGRLSGELFF	TGTGCCAGCAGCTTCCGGACAGGGAGGCTTTCCGGGGAGCTGTTTTTT
TRBD2	TRBJ2-7	.	TRBV3-1/TRBV3-2	CASSPLAGGFYEQYF	TGTGCCAGCAGCCCACTAGCGGGGGGATTTTACGAGCAGTACTTC
.	TRBJ1-4	.	TRBV6-1	CASSDRVTTNEKLFF	TGTGCCAGCAGTGACCGGGTCACAACTAATGAAAAACTGTTTTTT
TRBD1	TRBJ1-2	.	TRBV6-5	CASSSPGQANYGYTF	TGTGCCAGCAGTTCCCCGGGACAGGCCAACTATGGCTACACCTTC
.	TRBJ2-4	.	TRBV19	CASSGRRTALGAKNIQYF	TGTGCCAGTAGTGGTCGCCGGACAGCCTTAGGAGCCAAAAACATTCAGTACTTC
TRBD2	TRBJ2-2	few	TRBV7-7	CASSSSAGTSHTGELFF	TGTGCTAGCAGCTCCTCAGCCGGGACTAGTCACACCGGGGAGCTGTTTTTT
TRBD1	TRBJ1-2	.	TRBV6-5	CASRETGFFGYTF	TGTGCCAGCAGAGAGACAGGGTTCTTCGGCTACACCTTC
.	TRBJ1-1	.	TRBV3-1/TRBV3-2	CASSQEYGNTEAFF	TGTGCCAGCAGCCAAGAATACGGGAACACTGAAGCTTTCTTT
.	TRBJ2-3	.	TRBV6-5	CASSTKMSPDTQYF	TGTGCCAGCTCCACCAAAATGAGCCCAGATACGCAGTATTTT
TRBD2	TRBJ2-7	.	TRBV28	CASSLRRIDLAGTYEQYF	TGTGCCAGCAGTTTAAGGAGGATCGACCTAGCGGGGACGTACGAGCAGTACTTC
TRBD1	TRBJ2-7	.	TRBV5-1	CASSYLLSRTGFYEQYF	TGCGCCAGCAGCTACCTTTTATCGAGGACAGGGTTCTACGAGCAGTACTTC
.	TRBJ1-1	few	TRBV30	CAWRWQKNTEAFF	TGTGCCTGGAGATGGCAGAAAAACACTGAAGCTTTCTTT
.	TRBJ2-5	.	TRBV11-3	CASSLGGPFEAKQETQYF	TGTGCCAGCAGCTTGGGGGGGCCTTTTGAGGCTAAACAAGAGACCCAGTACTTC